This T cell receptor (beta chain) derives from a study of blood T cell repertoires in COVID-19. The CDR3 is made up of 15 amino acids. The germline V gene has CDR1 MDHEN and CDR2 SYDVKM. V was trimmed by 0 bases and J by 6 bases, leaving 9 bases between them. Assay: immunoSEQ multiplex PCR; the TCRdb copy retains only in-frame clones and omits some. The table includes roughly 100,000 clones, nearly 90% detected once. This clone was counted a few times. The gene calls are TRBV28 and TRBJ1-6; no reliable D call. Sequencing used peripheral blood. The receptor was isolated from a woman of 80 years or more with active COVID-19. CDR3 sequence (DNA): TGTGCCAGCAGTTTATGGGACTCCCTTAATTCACCCCTCCACTTT. It translates to CASSLWDSLNSPLHF.